The 27 T cell receptor beta chains below all came from one sample that was sequenced in a study of blood T cell repertoires in COVID-19. Libraries were prepared by immunoSEQ multiplex PCR; TCRdb keeps only in-frame clonotypes and omits some of them. This sample yields over 150,000 clones, of which 70% to 85% are seen a single time; under 8.5% belongs to the top ten. The sequencing sample was made of peripheral blood. The receptors shown here come from a human donor in a cohort sampled during active COVID-19.

This rearrangement joins TRBV25-1 to TRBJ2-5; 9 bases agree with TRBD1. This CDR3 is 15 amino acids long. The V gene end was trimmed by 3 bases and the J gene end by 5 bases; junction bases not matched to a gene: 7. Germline CDR1 reads MGHDK; CDR2 reads SYGVNS. This chain's CDR3 is CASSEGQGTSETQYF. CDR3 nucleotide sequence: TGTGCCAGCAGTGAGGGACAGGGTACGTCGGAGACCCAGTACTTC.

V gene TRBV5-1 combines with J gene TRBJ2-7; 7 bases are a match to TRBD2. With 2 bases clipped from V and 2 bases from J, the junction kept 4 bases outside the gene matches. The CDR3 loop spans 14 amino acids. Germline assignment: CDR1 SGHRS and CDR2 YFSETQ. The CDR3 nucleotides are TGCGCCAGCAGCTTAGAGACTAGCACCTACGAGCAGTACTTC. Translating gives CASSLETSTYEQYF.

A single count supports this clone. The rearrangement joins TRBV6-2 or TRBV6-3 to TRBJ1-2; 7 bases align to TRBD1. CDR1 is MNHEY and CDR2 is SVGEGT in the germline V gene. V trimming: 6 bases; J trimming: 6 bases; junction bases outside the gene matches: 7. The CDR3 sequence is 13 residues long. The CDR3 reads CASSRGQSDGYTF. CDR3 coding DNA: TGTGCCAGCAGCAGGGGACAGTCCGATGGCTACACCTTC.

The genes are TRBV7-9 and TRBJ2-3; the match to TRBD2 covers 8 bases. The germline gives CDR1 SEHNR, CDR2 FQNEAQ (reference sequence). The junction had 14 bases not matched to a gene; V was cut back by 3 bases and J by 3 bases. The CDR3 covers 18 residues. The CDR3 here is CASSFITSTSGRTDTQYF. The DNA of the CDR3 is TGTGCCAGCAGCTTTATAACTTCTACTAGCGGACGAACAGATACGCAGTATTTT.

The chain combines TRBV6-5 with TRBJ1-2; 9 positions match TRBD1. The germline V gene has CDR1 MNHEY and CDR2 SVGAGI. This CDR3 is built from 14 residues. J lost 7 bases, V lost 2 bases, and 5 bases had no gene match. The CDR3 nucleotides are TGTGCCAGCAGTTACGGACAGGGGTATGGTGGCTACACCTTC. Protein product: CASSYGQGYGGYTF.

The chain carries TRBV2 and TRBJ1-4; a weak D match, TRBD1 (5 bases). CDR1 and CDR2 from the germline V gene are SNHLY and FYNNEI. This CDR3 region has 16 residues. The V end was cut by 8 bases, the J end by 4 bases, with 20 bases between. The CDR3 loop reads CASPGRSKGLNEKLFF. As DNA, the CDR3 is TGTGCCAGCCCCGGTAGATCGAAGGGACTTAATGAAAAACTGTTTTTT. The full variable domain, rest sourced from reference TRBV2 and TRBJ1-4, is EPEVTQTPSHQVTQMGQEVILRCVPISNHLYFYWYRQILGQKVEFLVSFYNNEISEKSEIFDDQFSVERPDGSNFTLKIRSTKLEDSAMYFCASPGRSKGLNEKLFFGSGTQLSVL.

V and J are TRBV5-1 and TRBJ1-1, with D hard to call. This CDR3 comprises 16 residues. Trimming took 0 bases from V and 0 from J, leaving 12 bases between them. Germline CDR1 SGHRS, CDR2 YFSETQ. The CDR3 reads CASSLGSQVMNTEAFF. In nucleotides, the CDR3 is TGCGCCAGCAGCTTGGGGTCCCAGGTAATGAACACTGAAGCTTTCTTT.

The J gene is TRBJ2-5, the V gene TRBV5-4; 8 bases map to TRBD2. CDR3 length equals 14 residues. The trim removed 5 bases at V and 2 bases at J, leaving 5 bases unmatched. Germline V gene sequence: CDR1 SGHNT, CDR2 YYREEE (reference sequence). The CDR3 DNA sequence: TGTGCCAGCAGTGAGCGGGGGCCTCAAGAGACCCAGTACTTC. It codes for CASSERGPQETQYF.

The chain couples TRBV13 to TRBJ2-7; D gene uncertain. V was clipped by 5 bases and J by 3 bases, with 11 bases between them. Germline CDR1 and CDR2: PRHDT and FYEKMQ (reference sequence). This CDR3 spans 13 amino acids. For the CDR3, the DNA is TGTGCCAGCAGCCACCGAACAGACTACGAGCAGTACTTC. This translates into CASSHRTDYEQYF.

The chain has TRBV14 and TRBJ1-6; D call uncertain. Between the trimmed V and J ends, which lost 5 bases and 2 bases, there was a span of 16 bases. CDR1 SGHDN and CDR2 FVKESK come from the germline V gene. The CDR3 is made up of 17 amino acids. The CDR3 protein is CASSKRVGSPYNSPLHF. The CDR3 DNA follows: TGTGCCAGCAGCAAAAGGGTCGGGAGCCCCTATAATTCACCCCTCCACTTT.

This chain uses TRBV9 with TRBJ2-3; a possible D gene is TRBD2 (7 bases). V was trimmed by 6 bases and J by 6 bases, leaving 14 bases between them. The germline CDR1 and CDR2 sequences are SGDLS and YYNGEE. This CDR3 region has 13 residues. CDR3 protein: CASNLGGADTQYF. In DNA form, the CDR3 reads TGTGCCAGCAATTTGGGGGGGGCGGATACGCAGTATTTT.

The chain links TRBV5-1 to TRBJ2-2, with 7 bases lining up with TRBD2. The CDR3 totals 15 residues. The germline gives CDR1 SGHRS, CDR2 YFSETQ. The V gene end was trimmed by 7 bases and the J gene end by 0 bases; junction bases not matched to a gene: 6. The CDR3 protein is CASGRLASNTGELFF. CDR3 DNA sequence: TGCGCCAGCGGGAGACTAGCCTCGAACACCGGGGAGCTGTTTTTT.

J is TRBJ2-7 and V is TRBV7-9; 10 bases are a match to TRBD2. Trimming took 1 base from V and 2 from J; bases not matched to a gene: 2. From germline, CDR1 is SEHNR and CDR2 FQNEAQ (reference sequence). CDR3 size: 15 residues. The CDR3 DNA sequence: TGTGCCAGCAGCTTAGTCAGCGGGGGGGCCTACGAGCAGTACTTC. Its protein product is CASSLVSGGAYEQYF.

This clone was detected once. The chain carries TRBV9 and TRBJ2-3; the match to TRBD2 covers 13 bases. Germline loops: CDR1 SGDLS, CDR2 YYNGEE. CDR3 length: 15 residues. The trim removed 3 bases at V and 3 bases at J, leaving 1 base unmatched. The CDR3 DNA is TGTGCCAGCAGCGGACTAGCGGGGGGAACAGATACGCAGTATTTT. This translates into CASSGLAGGTDTQYF.

This clone was counted once. CDR3: CASSPREVTAFF. CDR3 DNA sequence: TGTGCCAGCAGTCCCCGGGAGGTAACGGCTTTCTTT. The chain couples TRBV6-5 to TRBJ1-1; D uncertain. Trimming pared 5 bases from V and 11 bases from J, leaving 15 bases between. CDR1 is MNHEY and CDR2 is SVGAGI in the germline V gene. This CDR3 has 12 residues.

The chain employs TRBV10-3 and TRBJ2-5; TRBD2 agrees at 10 bases. V lost 7 bases, J lost 4 bases, and 9 bases stayed unmatched. From germline, CDR1 is ENHRY and CDR2 SYGVKD. The CDR3 spans 15 residues. The CDR3 bases are TGTGCCATCAAGATTAGCGGGGGGCCGGGAGAGACCCAGTACTTC. Its protein is CAIKISGGPGETQYF.

The chain employs TRBV3-1 (or the pseudogene TRBV3-2) and TRBJ2-3; D gene unclear. The CDR3 covers 15 residues. Trimming stripped 3 bases from V and 0 bases from J, with 10 bases between. The germline V gene encodes CDR1 LGHDT and CDR2 YNNKEL (reference sequence). This CDR3 is CASSHNTISTDTQYF. CDR3 nucleotides: TGTGCCAGCAGCCACAACACGATTAGCACAGATACGCAGTATTTT.

The chain links TRBV19 to TRBJ2-7; TRBD2 agrees at 8 bases. Germline V gene data show CDR1 as LNHDA and CDR2 as SQIVND (reference sequence). CDR3 length: 14 amino acids. V was pared by 3 bases and J by 4 bases, with 5 bases of the junction left unmatched. The CDR3 DNA sequence: TGTGCCAGTAGTATCGGGGGGGCGAAGTACGAGCAGTACTTC. Protein product: CASSIGGAKYEQYF. Together with reference TRBV19 and TRBJ2-7, the CDR3 gives the full variable domain: DGGITQSPKYLFRKEGQNVTLSCEQNLNHDAMYWYRQDPGQGLRLIYYSQIVNDFQKGDIAEGYSVSREKKESFPLTVTSAQKNPTAFYLCASSIGGAKYEQYFGPGTRLTVT.

The chain combines TRBV7-3 with TRBJ2-1; D ambiguous. This CDR3 has 13 residues. Trimming stripped 2 bases from V and 8 bases from J, with 10 bases between. The germline V gene has CDR1 SGHTA and CDR2 FQGTGA. The CDR3 loop reads CASSLEVSDEQFF. CDR3 in DNA: TGTGCCAGCAGCTTAGAAGTGAGCGATGAGCAGTTCTTC.

The chain links TRBV15 to TRBJ2-1; the D gene is possibly TRBD1 (6 bases). V was cut by 3 bases and J by 9 bases, with 15 bases left in between. Germline V gene sequence: CDR1 LNHNV, CDR2 YYDKDF (reference sequence). The CDR3 sequence is 14 residues long. The CDR3 is CATSSLRQGIEQFF. Written as DNA, the CDR3 is TGTGCCACCAGCAGCCTACGTCAGGGGATTGAGCAGTTCTTC.

The chain has TRBV5-1 and TRBJ2-2; 8 positions match TRBD1. V trimming: 4 bases; J trimming: 1 base; junction bases outside the gene matches: 3. CDR1 and CDR2 (germline): SGHRS, YFSETQ. The CDR3 has 15 amino acids. CDR3 loop: CASSQGQGNTGELFF. The CDR3 DNA follows: TGCGCCAGCAGCCAAGGACAGGGGAACACCGGGGAGCTGTTTTTT.

The chain employs TRBV19 and TRBJ1-4; 7 nucleotides line up with TRBD1. The CDR3 sequence is 13 residues long. Germline V gene lookup returns CDR1 LNHDA and CDR2 SQIVND (reference sequence). Unmatched junction bases numbered 3, after V lost 3 bases and J lost 8 bases. This chain's CDR3 is CASSIQGGEKLFF. The DNA of the CDR3 is TGTGCCAGTAGTATCCAGGGGGGCGAAAAACTGTTTTTT.

The chain couples TRBV2 to TRBJ1-2; TRBD1 agrees at 7 bases. Germline values: CDR1 SNHLY, CDR2 FYNNEI. CDR3 length: 14 residues. The J segment lost 2 bases and the V segment lost 3 bases, leaving 3 bases of the junction unmatched. CDR3 residues: CASSEGQQNYGYTF. The CDR3 bases are TGTGCCAGCAGTGAGGGACAGCAGAACTATGGCTACACCTTC.

V gene TRBV15 combines with J gene TRBJ2-7, with D possibly matching TRBD2 (6 bases). Germline CDR1 reads LNHNV; CDR2 reads YYDKDF (reference sequence). This CDR3 is 17 amino acids long. The V end was cut by 0 bases, the J end by 5 bases, with 20 bases between. In nucleotides, the CDR3 is TGTGCCACCAGCAGAGATTTGTTCAGCGGGTATTCCCACGAGCAGTACTTC. Translation gives CATSRDLFSGYSHEQYF.

The chain combines TRBV5-1 with TRBJ1-2; TRBD1 is a possible D gene (5 bases). Trimming left V 0 bases short and J 0 bases short, with 9 bases between. The CDR3 is 15 residues long. Per germline, CDR1 SGHRS and CDR2 YFSETQ. As DNA, the CDR3 is TGCGCCAGCAGCTTGGTGGCAGGGCCTAACTATGGCTACACCTTC. It codes for CASSLVAGPNYGYTF.

The chain links TRBV23-1 to TRBJ2-7, with D hard to call. TRBV23-1 is flagged as an ORF with uncertain function. V shed 2 bases and J shed 0 bases, with 8 bases lying between them. The CDR3 is made up of 14 amino acids. The CDR3 loop is CASSQVKSSYEQYF. The CDR3 nucleotides read TGCGCCAGCAGTCAAGTAAAGAGCTCCTACGAGCAGTACTTC.

In this sample, this clone turned up a few times. This rearrangement joins TRBV30 to TRBJ2-7; D gene ambiguous. Germline V CDR1 and CDR2: GTSNPN, SVGIG (reference sequence). The V end was cut by 1 base, the J end by 3 bases, with 4 bases between. The CDR3 is 11 residues long. The CDR3 reads CAWSALYEQYF. For the CDR3, the DNA is TGTGCCTGGAGTGCTCTCTACGAGCAGTACTTC.